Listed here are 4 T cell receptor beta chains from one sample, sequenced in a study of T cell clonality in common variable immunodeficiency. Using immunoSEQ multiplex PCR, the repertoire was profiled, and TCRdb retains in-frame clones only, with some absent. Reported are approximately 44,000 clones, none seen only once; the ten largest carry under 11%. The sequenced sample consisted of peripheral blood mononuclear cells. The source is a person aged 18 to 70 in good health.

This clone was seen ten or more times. The CDR3 loop is CASSPSSGGTEQFF. The covered CDR3 bases are TGTGCCAGCTCACCATCTAGCGGGGGGACTGAG. This chain joins TRBV18 and TRBJ2-1; TRBD2 matches 11 bases. The read terminates 3 residues ahead of where the CDR3 ends, so the germline J gene completes it. V shed 2 bases and J 9 bases; nucleotides not matched to a gene: 3. Germline V lookup: CDR1 KGHSH, CDR2 LQKENI. This CDR3 contains 14 residues.

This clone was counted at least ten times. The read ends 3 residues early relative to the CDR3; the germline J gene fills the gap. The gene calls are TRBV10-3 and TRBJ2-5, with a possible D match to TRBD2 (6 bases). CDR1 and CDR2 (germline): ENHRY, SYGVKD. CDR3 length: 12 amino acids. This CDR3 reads CAISGDSGTQYF. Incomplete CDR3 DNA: TGTGCCATCAGTGGGGACTCAGGAACC.

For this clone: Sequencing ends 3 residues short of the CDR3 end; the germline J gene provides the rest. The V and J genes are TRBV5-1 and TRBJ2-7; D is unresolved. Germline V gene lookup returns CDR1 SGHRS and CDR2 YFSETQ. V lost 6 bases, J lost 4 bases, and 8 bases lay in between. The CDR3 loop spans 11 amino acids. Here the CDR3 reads CASKTEYEQYF. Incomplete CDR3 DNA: TGCGCCAGCAAAACAGAGTACGAG.

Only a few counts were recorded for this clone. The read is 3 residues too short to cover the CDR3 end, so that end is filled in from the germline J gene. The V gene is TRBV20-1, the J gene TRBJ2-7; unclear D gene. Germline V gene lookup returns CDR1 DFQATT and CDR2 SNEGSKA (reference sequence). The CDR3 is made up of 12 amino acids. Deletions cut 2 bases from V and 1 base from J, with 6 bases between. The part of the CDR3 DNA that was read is TGCAGTGCTAGACCGGGTTCCTACGAG. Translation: CSARPGSYE. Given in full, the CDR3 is CSARPGSYEQYF.